The clone carrying this T cell receptor beta chain was counted only a few times. No antigen is known for it. This entry comes from a study of PD-1 blockade in classical Hodgkin lymphoma. Study results and caveats: The CD4+ diversity rise by C4D1 was clearest in complete responders. Complete responders' baseline diversity resembled that of newly diagnosed patients.

Data came from immunoSEQ multiplex PCR; TCRdb stores just in-frame clones and leaves some out. The sample consists of thousands of clones, 55% to 70% of them appearing once. V was shortened by 3 bases and J by 2 bases, with 19 bases between the two germline ends. Germline V gene data show CDR1 as MGHRA and CDR2 as YSYEKL. The CDR3 extends over 17 amino acids. All trial patients relapsed after autologous stem cell transplantation. The V gene is TRBV4-1, the J gene TRBJ1-1, with TRBD1 as a possible D gene (5 bases). The specimen comprised peripheral blood mononuclear cells (PBMCs), sampled at baseline. The receptor was isolated from a human donor with classical Hodgkin lymphoma. CDR3: CASSHPEGLWRNTEAFF. In DNA form, the CDR3 reads TGCGCCAGCAGCCACCCCGAGGGGTTATGGCGAAACACTGAAGCTTTCTTT.